The 14 T cell receptor beta chains presented below share a single source sample, sequenced in a study of long-term antiretroviral therapy in people with HIV (dated by TCRdb to between 2021 and 2024). The immunoSEQ hsTCRB v3.0 assay was used at survey level resolution to sequence the TRB variable region. TCRdb provides this immuneACCESS table in a form limited to in-frame rearrangements. Some clones are lacking; in checked studies, under half of them reflect an unresolved V gene, and why the rest are absent is not known. Recorded for this sample are about 27,000 clones; over 80% of them occurred a single time. The ten largest account for around 10% of the sample. The sample here was unsorted PBMCs, taken 0.8 years before starting antiretroviral therapy. The receptors were gathered from a man aged 18 to 35 with HIV.

This clone came up once. The chain carries TRBV30 and TRBJ1-4; no clear D gene. V gave up 6 bases and J gave up 4 bases, with 12 bases separating them. The CDR3 is 13 residues long. CDR1 is GTSNPN and CDR2 is SVGIG in the germline V gene (reference sequence). The CDR3 DNA reads TGTGCCTGCTACGGGCAGTTTAATGAAAAACTGTTTTTT. This translates into CACYGQFNEKLFF.

This clone was counted once. The chain employs TRBV4-3 and TRBJ1-2; a weak D match, TRBD1 (6 bases). V lost 0 bases to trimming and J lost 4 bases, with 12 bases between them. Germline values: CDR1 LGHNA, CDR2 YSLEER. The CDR3 is made up of 15 amino acids. CDR3 in amino acids: CASSQDRTETYGYTF. CDR3 nucleotides: TGCGCCAGCAGCCAAGATAGGACAGAAACCTATGGCTACACCTTC.

This chain connects TRBV19 to TRBJ2-7, with 9 bases lining up with TRBD1. Germline CDR1 LNHDA, CDR2 SQIVND (reference sequence). With 6 bases clipped from V and 7 bases from J, the junction kept 16 bases outside the gene matches. The length of the CDR3 is 16 residues. The CDR3 nucleotides are TGTGCCAGTAGACGTACGGACAGGGGACTTGGCCAGGAGCAGTACTTC. As protein: CASRRTDRGLGQEQYF.

Remarks on this clone: At one end the junction does not follow the germline gene, possibly because of a read error. The chain employs TRBV2 and TRBJ2-7; TRBD2 matches at 11 bases. The CDR3 loop spans 14 amino acids. Germline loops: CDR1 SNHLY, CDR2 FYNNEI. CDR3 residues: CASSSASGGYGQYF. The CDR3 coding sequence is TGTGCCAGCTCATCGGCTAGCGGGGGGTACGGGCAGTACTTC.

The rearrangement links TRBV9 to TRBJ2-7; TRBD2 matches 11 bases. Germline CDR1 is SGDLS and CDR2 is YYNGEE. This CDR3 region has 14 residues. Trimming at V came to 0 bases and at J to 4 bases, leaving 0 bases not matched to a gene. CDR3 DNA sequence: TGTGCCAGCAGCGTAGGGACTAGCGGGTACGAGCAGTACTTC. This sequence encodes CASSVGTSGYEQYF.

The chain carries TRBV4-1 and TRBJ2-7, with D uncertain. Germline loops: CDR1 MGHRA, CDR2 YSYEKL. The CDR3 extends over 16 amino acids. V lost 0 bases, J lost 2 bases, and 14 bases lay in between. CDR3 coding DNA: TGCGCCAGCAGCCAAGAAAGTCGGTCTCCAACCTACGAGCAGTACTTC. Translating it yields CASSQESRSPTYEQYF.

The chain carries TRBV7-9 and TRBJ2-7, with TRBD2 matching over 12 bases. Trimming cost V 1 base and J 2 bases; bases outside gene matches: 6. Germline V gene sequence: CDR1 SEHNR, CDR2 FQNEAQ (reference sequence). The CDR3 extends over 17 amino acids. The CDR3 region is CASSLETSGRKAYEQYF. In DNA, the CDR3 is TGTGCCAGCAGCTTAGAGACTAGCGGGAGAAAGGCCTACGAGCAGTACTTC.

The CDR3 region is CASSIDGRQGGYGYTF. The CDR3 bases are TGTGCCAGTAGTATAGACGGGCGACAGGGTGGCTATGGCTACACCTTC. The chain employs TRBV19 and TRBJ1-2; 7 bases agree with TRBD1. The germline V gene has CDR1 LNHDA and CDR2 SQIVND (reference sequence). This CDR3 comprises 16 residues. The V segment lost 0 bases and the J segment 4 bases; nucleotides outside the gene matches: 8.

This clone was seen once. V gene TRBV5-5 combines with J gene TRBJ1-6; no clear D. CDR1 is SGHKS, CDR2 YYEKEE, per germline (reference sequence). This CDR3 contains 16 residues. Trimming removed 1 base at V and 5 bases at J, with 13 bases between. The CDR3, as DNA: TGTGCCAGCAGCTTGTTTTGGACGGGGAATAATTCACCCCTCCACTTT. Translated, it gives CASSLFWTGNNSPLHF.

The chain employs TRBV28 and TRBJ1-4, with 7 nucleotides matching TRBD1. J was trimmed by 5 bases and V by 3 bases; bases with no gene match: 3. The CDR3 has 14 residues. Germline CDR1 and CDR2: MDHEN and SYDVKM. The DNA for the CDR3 is TGTGCCAGCAGTTTCCACAGGGGCAATGAAAAACTGTTTTTT. It specifies CASSFHRGNEKLFF.

This clone came up once. V is TRBV6-1 and J is TRBJ1-5; 8 bases align to TRBD1. The CDR3 length is 17 residues. The V and J ends lost 3 bases and 6 bases, in that order; junction bases with no gene match: 13. The germline V gene encodes CDR1 MNHNS and CDR2 SASEGT. The CDR3 coding sequence is TGTGCCAGCAGTGACCGCATGAGACAGGGGTTGGGTCAGCCCCAGCATTTT. Translating it yields CASSDRMRQGLGQPQHF.

The chain links TRBV19 to TRBJ2-7; 9 bases align to TRBD1. V lost 7 bases, J lost 2 bases, and 12 bases stayed unmatched. The CDR3 has 16 residues. Germline V gene lookup returns CDR1 LNHDA and CDR2 SQIVND (reference sequence). CDR3 in amino acids: CASTSDPGQGTYEQYF. The CDR3 DNA sequence: TGTGCCAGTACCTCAGACCCGGGACAGGGAACCTACGAGCAGTACTTC.

The V and J genes are TRBV7-3 and TRBJ2-2; D gene ambiguous. The CDR3 spans 13 residues. The V end was cut by 5 bases, the J end by 6 bases, with 10 bases between. Germline V gives CDR1 SGHTA, CDR2 FQGTGA. The CDR3 DNA reads as TGTGCCAGCAGCCCATCCCATCCCGGGGAGCTGTTTTTT. Amino acids: CASSPSHPGELFF.

This clone occurred a few times. CDR3 sequence: CASSLVSDRAYEQYF. The CDR3 DNA is TGTGCCAGCAGCTTAGTGTCGGACAGGGCCTACGAGCAGTACTTC. The chain carries TRBV7-2 and TRBJ2-7; 8 bases are shared with TRBD1. Trimming removed 1 base from V and 2 bases from J; junction bases left unmatched: 4. Germline CDR1 SGHTA, CDR2 FQGNSA. This CDR3 region has 15 residues.